The rows below give T cell receptor beta chains drawn from one sample of a study of shared clonotypes between healthy human individuals. Assay used: immunoSEQ multiplex PCR; TCRdb lists only in-frame clones, some missing. The sample holds about 580,000 clones, roughly 98% seen once. The source material was naive CD8+ T cells sorted from blood. All receptors derive from a man under 40 in good health. Both conserved end residues are part of each CDR3. A D gene is named only where the DNA matches it firmly. Expanded clones are given a class, and other clones once, few, many or no size at all.

J gene: TRBJ2-7
V gene: TRBV28
D gene: TRBD1
clone size: .
CDR3 length: 14
CDR3 protein: CASSLGQGTYEQYF
CDR3 DNA: TGTGCCAGCAGTTTGGGACAGGGGACTTACGAGCAGTACTTC

J gene: TRBJ2-7
V gene: TRBV27
D gene: .
clone size: .
CDR3 length: 13
CDR3 protein: CASSADSSYEQYF
CDR3 DNA: TGTGCCAGCAGTGCGGACAGTTCCTACGAGCAGTACTTC

J gene: TRBJ2-1
V gene: TRBV19
D gene: TRBD1
clone size: .
CDR3 length: 16
CDR3 protein: CASSTTTGSSYNEQFF
CDR3 DNA: TGTGCCAGTAGTACAACGACAGGGAGCTCCTACAATGAGCAGTTCTTC

J gene: TRBJ2-7
V gene: TRBV27
D gene: TRBD1
clone size: .
CDR3 length: 14
CDR3 protein: CASSTPGQRYEQYF
CDR3 DNA: TGTGCCAGCAGTACCCCGGGACAGCGCTACGAGCAGTACTTC

J gene: TRBJ1-4
V gene: TRBV5-8
D gene: TRBD1
clone size: .
CDR3 length: 15
CDR3 protein: CASSSSGGRNEKLFF
CDR3 DNA: TGTGCCAGCAGCTCTTCAGGGGGGAGGAATGAAAAACTGTTTTTT

J gene: TRBJ1-1
V gene: TRBV7-9
D gene: TRBD1
clone size: .
CDR3 length: 16
CDR3 protein: CASSPKGQGVNTEAFF
CDR3 DNA: TGTGCCAGCAGCCCCAAGGGACAGGGGGTTAACACTGAAGCTTTCTTT

J gene: TRBJ2-1
V gene: TRBV27
D gene: .
clone size: .
CDR3 length: 15
CDR3 protein: CASSLDEPSYNEQFF
CDR3 DNA: TGTGCCAGCAGTTTAGACGAGCCATCCTACAATGAGCAGTTCTTC

J gene: TRBJ2-2
V gene: TRBV11-2
D gene: TRBD2
clone size: .
CDR3 length: 17
CDR3 protein: CASSLDLLAGVPGELFF
CDR3 DNA: TGTGCCAGCAGCTTAGATCTGTTAGCGGGAGTTCCCGGGGAGCTGTTTTTT

J gene: TRBJ1-2
V gene: TRBV29-1
D gene: TRBD1
clone size: few
CDR3 length: 15
CDR3 protein: CSARTGPDVEYGYTF
CDR3 DNA: TGCAGCGCCAGGACAGGTCCCGATGTAGAGTATGGCTACACCTTC

J gene: TRBJ1-4
V gene: TRBV4-1
D gene: .
clone size: .
CDR3 length: 16
CDR3 protein: CASSQGLEGDLEKLFF
CDR3 DNA: TGCGCCAGCAGCCAGGGATTAGAAGGGGATCTGGAAAAACTGTTTTTT

J gene: TRBJ2-6
V gene: TRBV7-9
D gene: .
clone size: once
CDR3 length: 16
CDR3 protein: CASSLGEYSGANVLTF
CDR3 DNA: TGTGCCAGCAGCTTAGGGGAGTACTCTGGGGCCAACGTCCTGACTTTC

J gene: TRBJ1-1
V gene: TRBV7-6
D gene: TRBD1
clone size: .
CDR3 length: 14
CDR3 protein: CASSLNRGGTEAFF
CDR3 DNA: TGTGCCAGCAGCTTAAACAGGGGGGGCACTGAAGCTTTCTTT

J gene: TRBJ2-7
V gene: TRBV7-2
D gene: .
clone size: .
CDR3 length: 14
CDR3 protein: CAILRPGLYYEQYF
CDR3 DNA: TGTGCCATCCTTCGTCCGGGACTGTACTACGAGCAGTACTTC

J gene: TRBJ2-1
V gene: TRBV29-1
D gene: .
clone size: .
CDR3 length: 13
CDR3 protein: CSLGKTDYNEQFF
CDR3 DNA: TGCAGCCTAGGAAAAACCGATTACAATGAGCAGTTCTTC

J gene: TRBJ2-1
V gene: TRBV4-2
D gene: .
clone size: .
CDR3 length: 14
CDR3 protein: CASSQDRAPNEQFF
CDR3 DNA: TGTGCCAGCAGCCAAGATAGAGCCCCCAATGAGCAGTTCTTC

J gene: TRBJ2-2
V gene: TRBV7-9
D gene: .
clone size: once
CDR3 length: 15
CDR3 protein: CASSSPTGRTGELFF
CDR3 DNA: TGTGCCAGCAGCTCCCCCACAGGTCGCACCGGGGAGCTGTTTTTT

J gene: TRBJ1-1
V gene: TRBV6-5
D gene: TRBD1
clone size: .
CDR3 length: 16
CDR3 protein: CASSSFSGQAHTEAFF
CDR3 DNA: TGTGCCAGCAGTTCTTTTTCGGGACAGGCTCACACTGAAGCTTTCTTT

J gene: TRBJ2-1
V gene: TRBV27
D gene: .
clone size: .
CDR3 length: 15
CDR3 protein: CASRADGSSYNEQFF
CDR3 DNA: TGTGCCAGCCGCGCCGACGGAAGCTCCTACAATGAGCAGTTCTTC

J gene: TRBJ2-5
V gene: TRBV7-9
D gene: .
clone size: .
CDR3 length: 15
CDR3 protein: CASSLLAGTEETQYF
CDR3 DNA: TGTGCCAGCAGCCTACTAGCTGGGACAGAAGAGACCCAGTACTTC

J gene: TRBJ1-1
V gene: TRBV9
D gene: .
clone size: .
CDR3 length: 18
CDR3 protein: CASSVWASLGGMNTEAFF
CDR3 DNA: TGTGCCAGCAGCGTATGGGCCAGCCTTGGGGGTATGAACACTGAAGCTTTCTTT

J gene: TRBJ2-2
V gene: TRBV7-9
D gene: .
clone size: .
CDR3 length: 15
CDR3 protein: CASTPPMGDTGELFF
CDR3 DNA: TGTGCCAGCACCCCGCCCATGGGGGACACCGGGGAGCTGTTTTTT

J gene: TRBJ2-1
V gene: TRBV21-1
D gene: .
clone size: .
CDR3 length: 16
CDR3 protein: CATPNWRRQRHNEQFF
CDR3 DNA: TGTGCCACCCCGAATTGGAGACGGCAGAGACACAATGAGCAGTTCTTC

J gene: TRBJ2-1
V gene: TRBV5-1
D gene: .
clone size: .
CDR3 length: 14
CDR3 protein: CASSPAQGLDEQFF
CDR3 DNA: TGCGCCAGCAGCCCCGCACAGGGATTAGATGAGCAGTTCTTC

J gene: TRBJ1-1
V gene: TRBV6-4
D gene: .
clone size: .
CDR3 length: 13
CDR3 protein: CASRSGTGTEAFF
CDR3 DNA: TGTGCCAGCAGGTCGGGGACGGGCACTGAAGCTTTCTTT

J gene: TRBJ2-7
V gene: TRBV11-2
D gene: TRBD2
clone size: .
CDR3 length: 16
CDR3 protein: CASSPGGGRGRYEQYF
CDR3 DNA: TGTGCCAGCAGCCCCGGCGGCGGGAGGGGGAGGTACGAGCAGTACTTC

J gene: TRBJ2-3
V gene: TRBV19
D gene: .
clone size: .
CDR3 length: 16
CDR3 protein: CASRLASLAHTDTQYF
CDR3 DNA: TGTGCCAGTAGGCTAGCCTCCCTAGCGCACACAGATACGCAGTATTTT

J gene: TRBJ2-3
V gene: TRBV7-6
D gene: TRBD2
clone size: .
CDR3 length: 15
CDR3 protein: CASSRPGGATDTQYF
CDR3 DNA: TGTGCCAGCAGCCGTCCGGGGGGGGCTACAGATACGCAGTATTTT

J gene: TRBJ2-1
V gene: TRBV6-6
D gene: TRBD2
clone size: .
CDR3 length: 14
CDR3 protein: CASSPGGGDNEQFF
CDR3 DNA: TGTGCCAGCAGTCCCGGGGGGGGAGACAATGAGCAGTTCTTC

J gene: TRBJ2-1
V gene: TRBV6-1
D gene: .
clone size: .
CDR3 length: 12
CDR3 protein: CASSDMNNEQFF
CDR3 DNA: TGTGCCAGCAGCGACATGAACAATGAGCAGTTCTTC

J gene: TRBJ2-3
V gene: TRBV7-8
D gene: TRBD1
clone size: .
CDR3 length: 15
CDR3 protein: CASSFRQGTTDTQYF
CDR3 DNA: TGTGCCAGCAGCTTCAGACAGGGGACCACAGATACGCAGTATTTT

J gene: TRBJ2-1
V gene: TRBV7-2
D gene: TRBD2
clone size: once
CDR3 length: 18
CDR3 protein: CASSWGLAGGVPYNEQFF
CDR3 DNA: TGTGCCAGCAGCTGGGGACTAGCGGGAGGGGTACCTTACAATGAGCAGTTCTTC